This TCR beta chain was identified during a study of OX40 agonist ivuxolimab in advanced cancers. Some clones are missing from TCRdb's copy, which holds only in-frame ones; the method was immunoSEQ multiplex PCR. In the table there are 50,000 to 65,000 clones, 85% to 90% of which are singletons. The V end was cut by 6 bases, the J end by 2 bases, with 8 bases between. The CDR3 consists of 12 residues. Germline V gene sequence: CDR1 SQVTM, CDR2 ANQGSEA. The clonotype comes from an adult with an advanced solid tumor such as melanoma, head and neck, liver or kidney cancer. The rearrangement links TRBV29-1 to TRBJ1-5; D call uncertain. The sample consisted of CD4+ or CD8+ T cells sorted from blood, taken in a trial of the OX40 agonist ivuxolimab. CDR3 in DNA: TGCAGCGTCGGTGGGGGCAATCAGCCCCAGCATTTT. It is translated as CSVGGGNQPQHF.